The 10 T cell receptor beta chains listed next were all sequenced from one sample in a study of post-analysis software for immune sequencing data. Study-level findings and limits: Five or six TRBV segments, TRBV5-6, TRBV5-1 and TRBV20-1 among them, were found more frequent in patients than controls.

No antigen has been assigned to these receptors. Prepared TCR beta cDNA libraries contained unique molecular identifiers. MiXCR was run by TCRdb on the PCR reads, yielding one entry per CDR3 protein. This repertoire shows 750,000 to 950,000 distinct CDR3 sequences, about 43% found once; its top ten account for approximately 5%. Input material: blood. All receptors come from a girl aged 5-17 years with multiple sclerosis.

The chain is built from TRBV20-1 and TRBJ2-5; 10 bases align to TRBD1. Trimming removed 0 bases from V and 2 bases from J; junction bases left unmatched: 6. Germline CDR1 reads DFQATT; CDR2 reads SNEGSKA (reference sequence). The CDR3 is made up of 16 amino acids. The CDR3 DNA follows: TGCAGTGCTAGAGATTGGGACAGGGGCTCTCAAGAGACCCAGTACTTC. Protein product: CSARDWDRGSQETQYF.

The J gene is TRBJ2-7, the V gene TRBV28, with D possibly being TRBD1 (6 bases). The CDR3 sequence is 16 residues long. Germline V CDR1 and CDR2: MDHEN, SYDVKM. V was cut by 6 bases and J by 3 bases, with 21 bases left in between. The CDR3 is CASSSNLDRPYYEQYF. For the CDR3, the DNA is TGTGCCAGCAGCTCAAACTTGGACAGACCATACTACGAGCAGTACTTC.

The chain uses TRBV6-1 and TRBJ2-3, with TRBD1 as a possible D gene (5 bases). Trimming pared 7 bases from V and 5 bases from J, leaving 10 bases between. The CDR3 contains 12 residues. Germline V gives CDR1 MNHNS, CDR2 SASEGT. The CDR3 is CASTNRRDTQYF. The CDR3 region has the DNA TGTGCCAGCACCAACAGGAGAGATACGCAGTATTTT.

The rearrangement uses TRBV7-2 and TRBJ2-7; maybe TRBD1 (5 bases). The CDR3 length is 15 residues. V lost 5 bases to trimming and J lost 4 bases, with 18 bases between them. Germline-derived CDR1 and CDR2 are SGHTA and FQGNSA. CDR3 sequence: CASSQQSGLGYEQYF. The CDR3 DNA reads as TGTGCCAGCAGCCAACAGTCAGGGCTAGGTTACGAGCAGTACTTC.

The chain combines TRBV20-1 with TRBJ2-1; perhaps D is TRBD1 or TRBD2 (6 bases each). Germline V gene sequence: CDR1 DFQATT, CDR2 SNEGSKA (reference sequence). The CDR3 contains 13 residues. Trimming removed 6 bases from V and 3 bases from J, with 12 bases in between. CDR3 in DNA: TGCAGTGCAGGGGGGCGGGGCTACAATGAGCAGTTCTTC. This gives the protein CSAGGRGYNEQFF.

The chain combines TRBV10-3 with TRBJ2-5, with TRBD2 matching over 10 bases. Germline V CDR1 and CDR2: ENHRY, SYGVKD. Germline trimming cut 2 bases from V and 2 bases from J; bases unmatched to any gene: 5. This CDR3 has 16 residues. The CDR3 region has the DNA TGTGCCATCAGTGAGAGTCTAGCGGGAGCTCAAGAGACCCAGTACTTC. This gives the protein CAISESLAGAQETQYF.

The V call is TRBV18, the J call TRBJ2-5; tentative D call: TRBD2 (5 bases). Trimming removed 6 bases from V and 1 base from J, with 12 bases in between. The CDR3 sequence is 14 residues long. CDR1 and CDR2 from the germline V gene are KGHSH and LQKENI. CDR3 amino acids: CASSPSGPQETQYF. The CDR3 DNA sequence: TGTGCCAGCTCGCCCAGCGGACCCCAAGAGACCCAGTACTTC.

As to this clonotype: Compared with germline, one end of the junction differs, possibly owing to a read error. CDR3 DNA sequence: TGTGCCATCAGTGCCCAGGGTGGAGAAAAACGGTTTTTT. Its translation is CAISAQGGEKRFF. The chain joins TRBV10-3 to TRBJ1-4; the D gene is possibly TRBD1 (5 bases). The CDR3 covers 13 residues. Germline-derived CDR1 and CDR2 are ENHRY and SYGVKD.

V is TRBV29-1 and J is TRBJ2-3, with D tentatively TRBD1 (6 bases). The CDR3 runs 12 residues. The V gene's germline CDR1 is SQVTM and CDR2 ANQGSEA. V was shortened by 7 bases and J by 8 bases, with 16 bases between the two germline ends. The CDR3 region is CSAENGQSTQYF. The CDR3 bases are TGCAGCGCCGAAAACGGACAGAGTACGCAGTATTTT.

The V call is TRBV5-1, the J call TRBJ2-7; D possibly matches TRBD1 or TRBD2 (6 bases each). Trimming cost V 4 bases and J 0 bases, with 17 bases left between them. Per the germline V gene, CDR1 is SGHRS and CDR2 is YFSETQ. The CDR3 is made up of 16 amino acids. This CDR3 reads CASSANPGASSYEQYF. CDR3 coding DNA: TGCGCCAGCAGCGCAAACCCGGGGGCGAGCTCCTACGAGCAGTACTTC.